This TCR beta chain was identified during a study of T cells expressing NK-cell markers. Notes on the study in general: It is unclear if expanded NKG2C-expressing clones target HCMV antigens.

Worth noting for this clonotype: Its target is not known.

Libraries used 5'RACE template switching adding universal primer site and UMIs. TCRdb reprocessed the 5' RACE reads and reports one entry per CDR3 protein, with no DNA. This sample's table has some 500,000 distinct CDR3 sequences. Sequencing was carried out using blood T cells: a sorted CD56 or NKG2C T cell subset, CD4+ or CD8+ T cells, or bulk PBMC T cells (not recorded which). The receptor comes from a woman aged 45-65 years in good health.

This CDR3 reads CSASPRGSYEQYF. The chain has TRBV20-1 and TRBJ2-7. Germline V gene data show CDR1 as DFQATT and CDR2 as SNEGSKA (reference sequence). This CDR3 has 13 amino acids.